Listed below are T cell receptor beta chains from one sample, sequenced in a study of blood T cell repertoires in COVID-19. Repertoires were generated with immunoSEQ multiplex PCR, while TCRdb's copy carries only in-frame clones and drops some. The sample has fewer than 500,000 clones, around 89% seen once. Input material: PBMCs or T cells enriched from blood (not recorded which). The receptors come from a woman in her twenties or thirties with acute COVID-19. The CDR3 runs from the conserved cysteine through the conserved F or W. D genes are given only for firm matches. Clone size appears in some rows only: once, few, many, or a class for an expanded clone.

D gene	V gene	clone size	J gene	CDR3 DNA	CDR3 protein
TRBD1	TRBV29-1	NA	TRBJ1-2	TGCAGCGTCGAAACCGGGACAGGGATAGGCTACACCTTC	CSVETGTGIGYTF
TRBD1	TRBV24-1	NA	TRBJ1-5	TGTGCCACCAGTGATGGTACAGGGGTTAGCAATCAGCCCCAGCATTTT	CATSDGTGVSNQPQHF
NA	TRBV6-2/TRBV6-3	NA	TRBJ1-4	TGTGCCAGCAGCCAGAGGACACCAGTCGCAACTAATGAAAAACTGTTTTTT	CASSQRTPVATNEKLFF
NA	TRBV13	NA	TRBJ2-3	TGTGCCAGCAGCGTAACTATGTCGGCGCAGTATTTT	CASSVTMSAQYF
TRBD2	TRBV2	NA	TRBJ2-5	TGTGCCAGCAAACCCCCAACTAGCGGGGGAGGGGAGACCCAGTACTTC	CASKPPTSGGGETQYF
NA	TRBV7-6	NA	TRBJ1-5	TGTGCCAGCAGCCCAGGGGCGGGGGCATTGGGAAGCAATCAGCCCCAGCATTTT	CASSPGAGALGSNQPQHF
TRBD1	TRBV5-1	NA	TRBJ2-7	TGCGCCAGCAGCCCCCAGACAGGGGGCGGCGAGCAGTACTTC	CASSPQTGGGEQYF
TRBD1	TRBV5-1	NA	TRBJ1-4	TGCGCCAGCAGCCCCGGGACAGGGGGTGAAAAACTGTTTTTT	CASSPGTGGEKLFF
NA	TRBV6-4	few	TRBJ2-6	TGTGCCAGCAGTGACGAGGGTCTCTCTGGGGCCAACGTCCTGACTTTC	CASSDEGLSGANVLTF
TRBD1	TRBV30	NA	TRBJ1-6	TGTGCCTGGAGGGGGGACAGGGATAATTCACCCCTCCACTTT	CAWRGDRDNSPLHF
NA	TRBV15	NA	TRBJ1-5	TGTGCCACCAGCGCCCGGGACATGGATAGCAATCAGCCCCAGCATTTT	CATSARDMDSNQPQHF
NA	TRBV7-2	NA	TRBJ1-4	TGTGCCAGCAGCTATGGCAGATCTAATGAAAAACTGTTTTTT	CASSYGRSNEKLFF
TRBD1	TRBV20-1	NA	TRBJ1-2	TGCAGTGCTAATGAGGGGGCGAACTATGGCTACACCTTC	CSANEGANYGYTF
TRBD1	TRBV3-1/TRBV3-2	once	TRBJ1-1	TGTGCCAGCAGCCAGACAGGGATTGAAGCTTTCTTT	CASSQTGIEAFF
NA	TRBV30	NA	TRBJ2-7	TGTGCCTGGAAGGGCCAGGGTACCTACGAGCAGTACTTC	CAWKGQGTYEQYF
TRBD2	TRBV9	NA	TRBJ2-3	TGTGCCAGCAGCGTGGGTCGGACTAGCGGGGATACGCAGTATTTT	CASSVGRTSGDTQYF
TRBD2	TRBV9	NA	TRBJ2-2	TGTGCCAGCAGCAAGGGACTAGCGGGGCCCACCGGGGAGCTGTTTTTT	CASSKGLAGPTGELFF
TRBD2	TRBV10-3	NA	TRBJ2-4	TGTGCCATCAGTGGGGTGGCGGGGGGGACCAAAAACATTCAGTACTTC	CAISGVAGGTKNIQYF
NA	TRBV2	NA	TRBJ1-5	TGTGCCAGCAGTGTACAGGGACCTAATCAGCCCCAGCATTTT	CASSVQGPNQPQHF
NA	TRBV7-2	NA	TRBJ1-1	TGTGCCAGCAGCTTCCCCGGGGGGCAGAGTAGGAGAGAAGCTTTCTTT	CASSFPGGQSRREAFF
TRBD2	TRBV9	NA	TRBJ2-1	TGTGCCAGCAGCGGGACTAGCGGAGGTTATGAGCAGTTCTTC	CASSGTSGGYEQFF
NA	TRBV27	NA	TRBJ1-5	TGTGCCAGCAAGATAGTCCAGGGCAATCAGCCCCAGCATTTT	CASKIVQGNQPQHF
TRBD1	TRBV4-1	NA	TRBJ2-1	TGCGCCAGCAGCCAAGGGACAGGGGGCTATGAGCAGTTCTTC	CASSQGTGGYEQFF
NA	TRBV7-5	NA	TRBJ2-7	TGTGTCAGAAGCTATAACCTGAGACAGCGATTTTCCTACGAGCAGTACTTC	CVRSYNLRQRFSYEQYF
NA	TRBV19	NA	TRBJ1-6	TGTGCCAGCCAACTATCCCAAGTTTCACCCCTCCACTTT	CASQLSQVSPLHF
TRBD1	TRBV5-1	NA	TRBJ2-3	TGCGCCAGCAGCTGGGGACAGGGGGCGTTCTACACAGATACGCAGTATTTT	CASSWGQGAFYTDTQYF
NA	TRBV19	once	TRBJ1-2	TGTGCCAGTAGTGAACCGGGACGGGACTTCTATGGCTACACCTTC	CASSEPGRDFYGYTF
TRBD2	TRBV4-3	NA	TRBJ2-3	TGCGCCAGCAGCCAAGATAAGTTTGGTGCGGGGGGTAGCACAGATACGCAGTATTTT	CASSQDKFGAGGSTDTQYF
TRBD1	TRBV5-4	NA	TRBJ1-1	TGTGCCAGCAGCCGCTTGACAGGGGGCGGGGGAGGTATAGCTGAAGCTTTCTTT	CASSRLTGGGGGIAEAFF
TRBD1	TRBV19	NA	TRBJ1-1	TGTGCCAGTAGTATCCCCGACAGGGAGGACACTGAAGCTTTCTTT	CASSIPDREDTEAFF
NA	TRBV30	NA	TRBJ1-4	TGTGCCTGGAGGCCCCTCGGGACTAATGAAAAACTGTTTTTT	CAWRPLGTNEKLFF
NA	TRBV12-3/TRBV12-4	NA	TRBJ1-3	TGTGCCAGCACCTGGACAGCAAACACCATATATTTT	CASTWTANTIYF